This T cell receptor beta chain was obtained from a study of persistence of HIV-infected CD4 T cells. Nonspecific anti-CD3/anti-CD28 bead stimulation represents the broad CD4+ T cell repertoire. CD4+ T cells upregulating both CD40 ligand and CD69 were sorted as responding cells. V was clipped by 7 bases and J by 7 bases; unmatched bases: 15. Germline lookup yields CDR1 MNHEY and CDR2 SVGAGI. CDR3 length: 15 residues. Details on this clone: What it recognizes is unknown.

The libraries were made with immunoSEQ version 4 in survey mode. The repertoire was sequenced with immunoSEQ multiplex PCR; TCRdb's copy has only in-frame clones and lacks some. Among around 47,000 clones listed, roughly 92% were seen once. The chain uses TRBV6-5 and TRBJ2-7; 8 bases are shared with TRBD1. Sequences were derived from CD4+ T cells sorted from PBMCs after roughly 18-hour stimulation, sampled from a patient who received antiretroviral therapy. The clonotype was recovered from an adult man with HIV who was CMV-seropositive. CDR3 in amino acids: CASNRVSTGASEQYF. CDR3 DNA: TGTGCCAGCAACCGTGTTTCGACAGGGGCCAGTGAGCAGTACTTC.